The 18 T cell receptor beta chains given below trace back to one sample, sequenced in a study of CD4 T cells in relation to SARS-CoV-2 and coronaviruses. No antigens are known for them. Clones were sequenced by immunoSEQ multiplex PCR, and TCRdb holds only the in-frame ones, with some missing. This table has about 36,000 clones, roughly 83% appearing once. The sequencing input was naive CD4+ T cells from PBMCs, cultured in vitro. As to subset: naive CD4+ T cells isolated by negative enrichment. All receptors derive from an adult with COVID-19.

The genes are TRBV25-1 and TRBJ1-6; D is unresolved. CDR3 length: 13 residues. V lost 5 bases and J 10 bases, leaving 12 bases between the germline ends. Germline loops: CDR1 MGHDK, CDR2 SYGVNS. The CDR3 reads CASSPRTDSPLHF. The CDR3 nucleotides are TGTGCCAGCAGTCCGAGGACCGACTCACCCCTCCACTTT.

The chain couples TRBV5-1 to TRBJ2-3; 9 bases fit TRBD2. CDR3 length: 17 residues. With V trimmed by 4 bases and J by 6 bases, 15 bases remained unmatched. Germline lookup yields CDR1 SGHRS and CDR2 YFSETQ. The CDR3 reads CASSQGGSGSLEDTQYF. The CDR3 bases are TGCGCCAGCAGCCAGGGAGGTAGCGGGAGCCTTGAGGATACGCAGTATTTT.

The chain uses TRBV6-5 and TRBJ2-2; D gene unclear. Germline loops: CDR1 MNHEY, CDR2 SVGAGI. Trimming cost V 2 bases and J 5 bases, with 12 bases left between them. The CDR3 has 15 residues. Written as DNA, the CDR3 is TGTGCCAGCAGTTACGGGCAGATTGAGACCGGGGAGCTGTTTTTT. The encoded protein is CASSYGQIETGELFF.

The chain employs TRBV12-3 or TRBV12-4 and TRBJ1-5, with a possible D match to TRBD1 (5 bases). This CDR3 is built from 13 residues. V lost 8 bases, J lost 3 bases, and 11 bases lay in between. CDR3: CASRYGANQPQHF. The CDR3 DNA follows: TGTGCCAGCCGATACGGGGCCAATCAGCCCCAGCATTTT.

The CDR3 protein is CAWGDRRRVAFF. The CDR3 region has the DNA TGTGCCTGGGGGGACCGGAGGAGGGTTGCTTTCTTT. The V and J genes are TRBV30 and TRBJ1-1, with D tentatively TRBD1 (5 bases). CDR3 length equals 12 residues. Germline assignment: CDR1 GTSNPN and CDR2 SVGIG (reference sequence). V shed 5 bases and J shed 11 bases, with 18 bases lying between them.

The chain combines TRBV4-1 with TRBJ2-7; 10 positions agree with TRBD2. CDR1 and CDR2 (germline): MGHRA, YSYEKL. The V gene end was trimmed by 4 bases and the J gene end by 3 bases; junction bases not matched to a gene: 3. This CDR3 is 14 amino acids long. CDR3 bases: TGCGCCAGCAGCCCGGCTAGCGGGGGCTACGAGCAGTACTTC. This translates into CASSPASGGYEQYF.

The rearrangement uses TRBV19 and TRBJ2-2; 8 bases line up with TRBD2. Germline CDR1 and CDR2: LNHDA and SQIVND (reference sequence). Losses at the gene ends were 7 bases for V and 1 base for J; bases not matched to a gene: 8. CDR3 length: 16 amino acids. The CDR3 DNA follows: TGTGCCAGTACTGGGCGAGCGGGAGAGAACACCGGGGAGCTGTTTTTT. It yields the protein CASTGRAGENTGELFF.

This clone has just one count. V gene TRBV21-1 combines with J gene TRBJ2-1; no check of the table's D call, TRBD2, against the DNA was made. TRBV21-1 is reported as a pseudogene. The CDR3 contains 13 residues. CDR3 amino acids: CASSSSGDDEQFF. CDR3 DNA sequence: TGTGCCAGCAGCTCCTCGGGTGACGATGAGCAGTTCTTC.

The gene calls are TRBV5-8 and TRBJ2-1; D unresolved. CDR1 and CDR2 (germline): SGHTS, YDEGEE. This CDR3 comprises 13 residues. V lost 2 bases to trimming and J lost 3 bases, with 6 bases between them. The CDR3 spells CASSFFNYNEQFF. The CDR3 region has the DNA TGTGCCAGCAGCTTCTTTAACTACAATGAGCAGTTCTTC.

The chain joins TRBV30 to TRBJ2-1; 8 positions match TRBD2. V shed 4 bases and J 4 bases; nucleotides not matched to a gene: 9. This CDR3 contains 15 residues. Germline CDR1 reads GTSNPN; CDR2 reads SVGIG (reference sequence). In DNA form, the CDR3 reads TGTGCCTGGAACCAGCCTAGCGGGTCATACAATGAGCAGTTCTTC. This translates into CAWNQPSGSYNEQFF.

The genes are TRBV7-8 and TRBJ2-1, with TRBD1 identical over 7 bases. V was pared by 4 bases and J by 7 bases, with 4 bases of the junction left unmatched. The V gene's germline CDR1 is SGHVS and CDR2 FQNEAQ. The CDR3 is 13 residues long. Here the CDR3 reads CASSSDRSNEQFF. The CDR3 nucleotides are TGTGCCAGCAGCTCGGACAGGTCGAATGAGCAGTTCTTC.

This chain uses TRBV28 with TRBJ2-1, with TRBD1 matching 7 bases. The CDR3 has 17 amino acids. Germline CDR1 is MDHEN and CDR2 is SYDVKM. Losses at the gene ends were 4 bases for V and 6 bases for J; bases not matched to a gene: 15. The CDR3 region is CASSSRQGNIRSNEQFF. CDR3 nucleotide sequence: TGTGCCAGCAGTTCCCGACAGGGTAATATCCGAAGCAATGAGCAGTTCTTC.

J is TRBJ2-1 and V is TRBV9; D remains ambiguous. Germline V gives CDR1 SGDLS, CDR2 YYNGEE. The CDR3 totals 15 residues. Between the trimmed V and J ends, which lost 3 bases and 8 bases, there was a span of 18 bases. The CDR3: CASSATSWVGDEQFF. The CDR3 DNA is TGTGCCAGCAGCGCAACCTCGTGGGTTGGCGATGAGCAGTTCTTC.

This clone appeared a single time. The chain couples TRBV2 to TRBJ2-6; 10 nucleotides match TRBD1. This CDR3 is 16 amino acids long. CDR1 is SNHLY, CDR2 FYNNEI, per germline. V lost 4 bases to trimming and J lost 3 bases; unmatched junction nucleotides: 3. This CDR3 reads CASSGDRGIGANVLTF. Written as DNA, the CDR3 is TGTGCCAGCAGTGGGGACAGGGGAATTGGGGCCAACGTCCTGACTTTC. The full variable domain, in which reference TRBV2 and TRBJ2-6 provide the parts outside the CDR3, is EPEVTQTPSHQVTQMGQEVILRCVPISNHLYFYWYRQILGQKVEFLVSFYNNEISEKSEIFDDQFSVERPDGSNFTLKIRSTKLEDSAMYFCASSGDRGIGANVLTFGAGSRLTVL.

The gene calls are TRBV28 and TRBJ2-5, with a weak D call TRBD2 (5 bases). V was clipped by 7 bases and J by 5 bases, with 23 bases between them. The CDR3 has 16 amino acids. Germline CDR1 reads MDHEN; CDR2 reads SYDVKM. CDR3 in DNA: TGTGCCAGCACCGACCGTGGCTACCTTACGGGGGAGACCCAGTACTTC. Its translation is CASTDRGYLTGETQYF.

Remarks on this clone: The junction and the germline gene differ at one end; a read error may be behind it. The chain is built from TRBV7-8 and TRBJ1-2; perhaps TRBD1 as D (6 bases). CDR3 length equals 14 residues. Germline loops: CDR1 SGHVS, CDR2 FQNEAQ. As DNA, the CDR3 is TGTGCCAGCAGCGTAGCACAGGGACCGATTGGCTACACCTTC. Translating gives CASSVAQGPIGYTF.

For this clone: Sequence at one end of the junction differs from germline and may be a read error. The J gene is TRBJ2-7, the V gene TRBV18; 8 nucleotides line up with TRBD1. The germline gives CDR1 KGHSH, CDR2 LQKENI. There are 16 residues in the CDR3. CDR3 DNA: TGTGCCAGCTCACCACTTGTCCAGGGGGCCTCCAACGAGCAGTACTTC. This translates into CASSPLVQGASNEQYF.

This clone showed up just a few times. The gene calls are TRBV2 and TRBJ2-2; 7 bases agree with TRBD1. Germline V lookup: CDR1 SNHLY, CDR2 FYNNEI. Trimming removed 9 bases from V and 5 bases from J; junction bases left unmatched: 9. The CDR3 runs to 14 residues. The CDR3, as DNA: TGTGCCAGTGAGGGGGACAGCAAAACCGGGGAGCTGTTTTTT. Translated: CASEGDSKTGELFF.